This record covers a single T cell receptor beta chain. Its antigen remains undetermined. The input lacks base qualities; no much larger clone sits a single base away. These reads were obtained on an Illumina NovaSeq 6000. TCRalpha and TCRbeta cDNA libraries were built by 5'RACE with constant-segment primers, adding sample barcodes and unique molecular identifiers. RNA was extracted from every sample with Trizol reagent. The libraries were amplified in two PCR steps, and the second step added a second sample barcode and Illumina TruSeq adapters. Sequencing of the libraries was done on an Illumina NovaSeq, producing 2 x 150 bp paired-end reads. As for the original processing: The reads were demultiplexed and collapsed into UMI-guided consensus sequences using migec v1.2.7. Using mixcr v2.1.11, the UMI consensuses were aligned to TRA and TRB V and J templates and assembled into clonotypes. A clonotype was counted as expanded or contracted only when both edgeR and NoisET called the clonotype significant, with the noise models trained on biological replicates. For edgeR calls, the thresholds were a false discovery rate-adjusted p below 0.01 and a log2 fold-change of 1. As an exploratory analysis of dynamics, max-normalized trajectories of the 1000 most abundant clonotypes were examined with PCA combined with hierarchical clustering. Separately sequenced CD4+ and CD8+ repertoires were used to assign a CD4 or CD8 phenotype to each responding clone. In TCRdb, the public reads were trimmed at Q25 with fastp and aligned with MiXCR, with productive beta chains retained. Merged by CDR3 protein, the rows form single entries marked with the most common genes and DNA. TCRdb's processing, not the authors', yielded these V and J calls. Counted in this sample were about 470,000 distinct CDR3 sequences; around a sixth of them appeared once. Of the sample, 12% is held by the ten largest clones.

The germline V gene encodes CDR1 ENHRY and CDR2 SYGVKD. V and J lose 6 bases and 3 bases, and a span of 11 bases separates them. From cysteine to phenylalanine, the CDR3 is 13 amino acids long. The retained sequence is limited to the CDR3, 39 bases, with the frame set at the first base. The record originates from a study of T-cell memory formation after mild COVID-19 (dated by TCRdb to about 2021). Describing the broader study: TCR sequence clusters from the two donors were found to be largely donor specific. In a couple of donors, T-cell clones that expanded and contracted after mild COVID-19 were tracked by sequencing TCRalpha and TCRbeta repertoires over time. The cohort comprised two young, previously healthy adult volunteers, one female and one male. Points the paper makes about the study in general: Only two mild cases were covered in the study, and larger cohorts including severe cases with pre-infection samples were considered necessary. Clones that contracted from day 15 to 85 showed balanced CD4/CD8 phenotypes, whereas a second wave of clones that expanded from day 15 to 37 leaned towards CD4+. Some responding clones were found in pre-infection memory, which suggests that pre-existing cross-reactive memory T cells took part in the SARS-CoV-2 response. SARS-CoV-2 specificity of the second-wave clones peaking on day 37 was not confirmed. Contracting CD4+ clones turned up mainly in the CM and EM memory subsets, whereas EMRA was where CD8+ clones were enriched.

Ficoll-Paque density gradient centrifugation was the method used to isolate PBMCs. Sequencing was performed on PBMCs or a T cell subset sorted from them (not recorded which). The TCR was taken from an adult woman who had mild COVID-19 (a few samples of this study predate the infection). The sample titles of this study are shuffled in the database, so cell type and time point are left out; the donor was told from shared clones. The sequence is built from TRBV10-3 and TRBJ2-5, and TRBD2 may be the D gene, going by 6 matching bases. CDR3 loop: CAIRLAVEETQYF. The DNA reads TGTGCCATCAGACTAGCAGTAGAAGAGACCCAGTACTTC.